Listed below are T cell receptor beta chains from one sample, sequenced in a study of cytomegalovirus exposure and HLA in healthy donors. Measured with immunoSEQ multiplex PCR; TCRdb has only the in-frame clones, and not every one. The sample gives approximately 130,000 clones, 75% to 90% of which show up once; about 6.7% is in the top ten. Sequences were obtained from PBMCs. The receptors were gathered from a woman between 25 and 40 years old in good health and CMV-seropositive. Each CDR3 is given with its conserved first and last residue. A D gene is named only where the DNA matches it firmly. The size field is filled for only some rows; it gives once, few, many or a size class.

NA | TRBJ1-5 | TRBV11-2 | TRBD1 | CASSQQGSNQPQHF | TGTGCCAGCAGCCAACAGGGGAGCAATCAGCCCCAGCATTTT
NA | TRBJ2-2 | TRBV7-3 | TRBD1 | CASSETGPTGELFF | TGTGCCAGCAGCGAGACAGGGCCCACCGGGGAGCTGTTTTTT
once | TRBJ1-5 | TRBV30 | NA | CAWNSGGPQHF | TGTGCCTGGAACTCCGGGGGGCCCCAGCATTTT
NA | TRBJ2-3 | TRBV7-8 | NA | CASSLKGAINTDTQYF | TGTGCCAGCAGCTTAAAAGGGGCTATAAACACAGATACGCAGTATTTT
NA | TRBJ2-7 | TRBV5-1 | NA | CASSLYRGEQYF | TGCGCCAGCAGCCTGTACCGAGGCGAGCAGTACTTC
NA | TRBJ2-7 | TRBV9 | TRBD2 | CASSVGPRGGEQYF | TGTGCCAGCAGCGTAGGGCCGCGGGGGGGAGAGCAGTACTTC
NA | TRBJ2-2 | TRBV19 | TRBD1 | CASRPTGGEKTGELFF | TGTGCCAGCAGGCCTACAGGGGGCGAAAAAACCGGGGAGCTGTTTTTT
NA | TRBJ1-4 | TRBV7-2 | NA | CASSLNGGGEKLFF | TGTGCCAGCAGCTTAAACGGGGGAGGGGAAAAACTGTTTTTT
NA | TRBJ2-3 | TRBV11-1 | TRBD2 | CASSPGLAGSDTQYF | TGTGCCAGCAGCCCCGGGCTAGCGGGCTCAGATACGCAGTATTTT
NA | TRBJ1-4 | TRBV10-3 | TRBD1 | CAISHSGTGGEKLFF | TGTGCCATCAGCCACTCCGGGACAGGGGGTGAAAAACTGTTTTTT
NA | TRBJ2-7 | TRBV2 | TRBD2 | CASRPDGGEYEQYF | TGTGCCAGCAGGCCTGACGGGGGGGAATACGAGCAGTACTTC
NA | TRBJ2-7 | TRBV5-4 | NA | CASSLESAYEQYF | TGTGCCAGCAGCTTGGAGTCAGCCTACGAGCAGTACTTC
once | TRBJ2-7 | TRBV2 | NA | CASKRSGLASLGYF | TGTGCCAGCAAGCGGAGCGGGCTAGCGAGTTTGGGGTACTTC
NA | TRBJ2-4 | TRBV7-2 | NA | CASSLGLRGINIQYF | TGTGCCAGCAGCTTAGGGTTGCGGGGCATAAACATTCAGTACTTC
NA | TRBJ2-1 | TRBV5-4 | TRBD1 | CASSEAGTGLYNEQFF | TGTGCCAGCAGCGAGGCCGGGACAGGCCTTTACAATGAGCAGTTCTTC
few | TRBJ1-1 | TRBV7-9 | NA | CASSPSQGRAEAFF | TGTGCCAGCAGCCCCTCTCAGGGGAGGGCTGAAGCTTTCTTT
NA | TRBJ1-5 | TRBV19 | TRBD1 | CASKFLHGQGNQPQHF | TGTGCCAGTAAGTTTCTCCACGGACAGGGCAATCAGCCCCAGCATTTT
NA | TRBJ2-7 | TRBV7-9 | TRBD1 | CSSSFDRVSYEQYF | TGTTCCAGCAGCTTCGACAGGGTCTCCTACGAGCAGTACTTC
NA | TRBJ2-7 | TRBV13 | NA | CASSLGRQGTYEQYF | TGTGCCAGCAGCTTAGGCCGCCAGGGCACCTACGAGCAGTACTTC
NA | TRBJ2-1 | TRBV2 | TRBD1 | CASRATGASYNEQFF | TGTGCCAGCAGGGCGACAGGGGCTTCCTACAATGAGCAGTTCTTC
once | TRBJ2-5 | TRBV6-1 | NA | CAVSLGSQETQYF | TGTGCCGTCTCTTTGGGCAGCCAAGAGACCCAGTACTTC
NA | TRBJ2-7 | TRBV9 | TRBD1 | CASSVDRGSEQYF | TGTGCCAGCAGCGTAGACAGGGGCAGCGAGCAGTACTTC
once | TRBJ2-2 | TRBV25-1 | TRBD2 | CASSEGGRDTGELFF | TGTGCCAGCAGTGAGGGCGGGAGGGACACCGGGGAGCTGTTTTTT
NA | TRBJ2-3 | TRBV5-4 | NA | CASSLFAADTQYF | TGTGCCAGCAGCTTGTTTGCGGCAGATACGCAGTATTTT
NA | TRBJ2-7 | TRBV29-1 | NA | CSVEGGTSYEQYF | TGCAGCGTTGAAGGAGGAACCTCCTACGAGCAGTACTTC
NA | TRBJ2-7 | TRBV20-1 | NA | CSAREAEQYF | TGCAGTGCTAGAGAGGCCGAGCAGTACTTC
NA | TRBJ1-2 | TRBV4-1 | TRBD1 | CASSQLAGGADGYTF | TGCGCCAGCAGCCAGCTCGCAGGGGGCGCGGATGGCTACACCTTC
NA | TRBJ1-1 | TRBV5-6 | TRBD1 | CASSGGQGATEAFF | TGTGCCAGCAGCGGCGGACAGGGGGCGACTGAAGCTTTCTTT
few | TRBJ1-4 | TRBV25-1 | NA | CASSEGELNFQKLFF | TGTGCCAGCAGTGAAGGGGAGCTTAATTTCCAAAAACTGTTTTTT
NA | TRBJ1-2 | TRBV9 | NA | CASSVAPQTPNYGYTF | TGTGCCAGCAGCGTAGCCCCACAGACCCCTAACTATGGCTACACCTTC
NA | TRBJ1-2 | TRBV28 | NA | CASSPDRLNYGYTF | TGTGCCAGCAGCCCCGACAGGTTAAACTATGGCTACACCTTC
few | TRBJ1-5 | TRBV6-4 | NA | CASTPRVFRNF | TGTGCCAGCACCCCCAGGGTATTTCGGAATTTT
few | TRBJ1-1 | TRBV9 | TRBD1 | CASSVGQPNTEAFF | TGTGCCAGCAGCGTGGGACAGCCGAACACTGAAGCTTTCTTT
few | TRBJ2-2 | TRBV7-9 | TRBD2 | CASSLGSAGGSTGELFF | TGTGCCAGCAGCTTAGGGTCCGCGGGGGGGAGCACCGGGGAGCTGTTTTTT
NA | TRBJ1-4 | TRBV6-1 | TRBD1 | CAIETGGANEKLFF | TGTGCCATTGAAACAGGGGGTGCTAATGAAAAACTGTTTTTT
NA | TRBJ1-3 | TRBV27 | NA | CASSSQSGGNTIYF | TGTGCCAGCAGTTCCCAGAGCGGTGGAAACACCATATATTTT
NA | TRBJ1-6 | TRBV4-1 | NA | CASSQAVLSPLHF | TGCGCCAGCAGCCAAGCAGTTTTGTCACCCCTCCACTTT
NA | TRBJ2-3 | TRBV5-6 | TRBD1 | CASSSPTGDTQYF | TGTGCCAGCAGCTCTCCCACAGGGGACACGCAGTATTTT
NA | TRBJ2-3 | TRBV9 | TRBD2 | CASSAGTSGYTDTQYF | TGTGCCAGCAGTGCCGGGACTAGCGGGTACACAGATACGCAGTATTTT
NA | TRBJ2-7 | TRBV13 | NA | CASSPQSSYEQYF | TGTGCCAGCAGCCCACAGAGCTCCTACGAGCAGTACTTC
NA | TRBJ1-1 | TRBV30 | NA | CAWSTGLGTEAFF | TGTGCCTGGAGCACAGGGTTAGGCACTGAAGCTTTCTTT
NA | TRBJ2-7 | TRBV5-6 | TRBD2 | CASSALAGGGEQYF | TGTGCCAGCAGCGCACTAGCGGGAGGTGGCGAGCAGTACTTC
NA | TRBJ1-5 | TRBV5-1 | NA | CASSLAWGEPQHF | TGCGCCAGCAGCTTGGCCTGGGGGGAGCCCCAGCATTTT
NA | TRBJ2-7 | TRBV6-1 | NA | CASSEALQASYNDEQYF | TGTGCCAGCAGTGAAGCGCTCCAGGCCAGCTACAACGACGAGCAGTACTTC
NA | TRBJ1-2 | TRBV25-1 | TRBD1 | CASSEWGQGGGYTF | TGTGCCAGCAGTGAATGGGGACAGGGGGGCGGCTACACCTTC
NA | TRBJ2-4 | TRBV10-3 | NA | CAISDFAGTKNIQYF | TGTGCCATCAGTGATTTCGCAGGGACCAAAAACATTCAGTACTTC
NA | TRBJ2-7 | TRBV15 | TRBD1 | CATSRDFGGQGTYEQYF | TGTGCCACCAGCAGAGATTTTGGGGGACAGGGGACCTACGAGCAGTACTTC
once | TRBJ1-4 | TRBV27 | TRBD1 | CASSPGQVRNEKLFF | TGTGCCAGCAGTCCTGGACAGGTTAGAAATGAAAAACTGTTTTTT
NA | TRBJ2-5 | TRBV5-8 | TRBD2 | CASRGLAGPSYF | TGTGCCAGCAGGGGACTAGCGGGACCCTCGTACTTC
NA | TRBJ1-2 | TRBV20-1 | NA | CSAMKYSGYTF | TGCAGTGCTATGAAGTACTCAGGCTACACCTTC